This T cell receptor beta chain was identified in a study of low-dose radiotherapy and immunotherapy resistance in tumors. Across the whole study: For four cycles from cycle 1 day 1, patients took 300 mg oral aspirin daily. Alpha and beta chains were covered, as first-strand cDNA relied on TRAV- and TRBV-specific primers.

As for time point: after trial treatment. Treatment reported: LDRT plus nivolumab, ipilimumab, low-dose cyclophosphamide and aspirin (RACIN trial). For amplifying TCRs, the PCR ran for around 20 cycles with Phusion, which was used together with a constant-region primer and the adapter on the V primers. One entry per CDR3 protein results from TCRdb running MiXCR on the reads. The sample lists under 60,000 distinct CDR3 sequences, 33% occurring once. The germline gives CDR1 MNHEY, CDR2 SVGEGT. There are 10 residues in the CDR3. Trimming at V came to 8 bases and at J to 10 bases, leaving 2 bases not matched to a gene.

The clonotype was recovered from a male donor with rectosigmoid adenocarcinoma. The material was PBMCs, obtained after low-dose radiotherapy plus immunotherapy. The chain joins TRBV6-2 or TRBV6-3 to TRBJ2-1; 7 bases are a match to TRBD2. CDR3 loop: CASGGGEQFF. Here the CDR3 DNA reads TGTGCCAGCGGGGGGGGAGAGCAGTTCTTC.